Listed below are T cell receptor beta chains from one sample, sequenced in a study of beta chain features in type 1 diabetes. The data were produced by immunoSEQ multiplex PCR, yet TCRdb's version contains in-frame clones alone and is incomplete. The table lists about 710,000 clones, around 15% of them singletons. Sequenced: naive CD4+ T cells from blood. Every receptor here comes from a man aged 18-30 years with type 1 diabetes. CDR3s include the opening cysteine and the closing phenylalanine or tryptophan. D genes are given only for firm matches. The size field is filled for only some rows; it gives once, few, many or a size class.

-	few	TRBV6-6	15	TRBJ1-1	CASIVGGVEDTEAFF	TGTGCCAGCATCGTGGGGGGCGTTGAAGACACTGAAGCTTTCTTT
-	few	TRBV7-7	14	TRBJ2-1	CASSGTGAYNEQFF	TGTGCTAGCAGCGGGACAGGAGCCTACAATGAGCAGTTCTTC
TRBD1	few	TRBV9	14	TRBJ1-3	CASSVTGTGNTIYF	TGTGCCAGCAGCGTGACAGGGACTGGAAACACCATATATTTT
-	-	TRBV7-2	15	TRBJ1-5	CASSIQGNSNQPQHF	TGTGCCAGCAGCATCCAGGGAAATAGCAATCAGCCCCAGCATTTT
-	few	TRBV28	15	TRBJ2-7	CASSPPATALYEQYF	TGTGCCAGCAGCCCCCCAGCGACAGCTCTCTACGAGCAGTACTTC
-	few	TRBV4-3	13	TRBJ1-2	CASSQDRGDGYTF	TGCGCCAGCAGCCAAGATAGAGGGGATGGCTACACCTTC
-	-	TRBV30	13	TRBJ1-5	CAWTRHSNQPQHF	TGTGCCTGGACGAGGCATAGCAATCAGCCCCAGCATTTT
-	-	TRBV7-9	14	TRBJ2-5	CASSLGAAQETQYF	TGTGCCAGCAGCTTAGGGGCAGCACAAGAGACCCAGTACTTC
TRBD2	-	TRBV6-1	14	TRBJ2-5	CASRLAGAQETQYF	TGTGCCAGCAGACTAGCGGGGGCCCAAGAGACCCAGTACTTC
TRBD1	-	TRBV6-5	14	TRBJ1-2	CASSYGQGAGGYTF	TGTGCCAGCAGTTACGGACAGGGGGCTGGCGGCTACACCTTC
TRBD2	-	TRBV7-9	14	TRBJ2-7	CATTQRGGAYEQYF	TGTGCCACCACCCAGCGGGGGGGCGCCTACGAGCAGTACTTC
-	-	TRBV2	15	TRBJ2-3	CASSVGQSSTDTQYF	TGTGCCAGCAGTGTTGGACAGAGCAGCACAGATACGCAGTATTTT
TRBD2	-	TRBV11-2	16	TRBJ2-5	CASSPRLAGGLETQYF	TGTGCCAGCAGCCCAAGACTAGCGGGGGGCTTAGAGACCCAGTACTTC
TRBD1	few	TRBV7-2	12	TRBJ1-2	CASSWDSYGYTF	TGTGCCAGCAGCTGGGACAGCTATGGCTACACCTTC
-	-	TRBV29-1	13	TRBJ2-5	CSVERDLQETQYF	TGCAGCGTCGAACGGGATCTCCAAGAGACCCAGTACTTC
TRBD1	-	TRBV7-3	13	TRBJ1-1	CASSGTVNTEAFF	TGTGCCAGCAGCGGGACAGTGAACACTGAAGCTTTCTTT
TRBD2	-	TRBV10-2	14	TRBJ2-5	CASRRGVGRETQYF	TGCGCCAGCCGGCGGGGGGTTGGTAGAGAGACCCAGTACTTC
-	few	TRBV19	16	TRBJ2-3	CASSSRGSMNTDTQYF	TGTGCCAGTAGTTCCCGGGGTAGTATGAACACAGATACGCAGTATTTT
TRBD2	-	TRBV4-3	17	TRBJ2-1	CASSQDASGGRGNEQFF	TGCGCCAGCAGCCAAGATGCTAGCGGGGGCCGCGGCAATGAGCAGTTCTTC
TRBD1	few	TRBV4-2	15	TRBJ2-3	CASSHDRGSTDTQYF	TGTGCCAGCAGCCATGACAGGGGAAGCACAGATACGCAGTATTTT
-	-	TRBV6-5	12	TRBJ2-5	CASRGYQETQYF	TGTGCCAGCAGGGGATATCAAGAGACCCAGTACTTC
-	few	TRBV15	14	TRBJ2-2	CATRKPRNTGELFF	TGTGCCACCAGAAAACCCCGGAACACCGGGGAGCTGTTTTTT
-	few	TRBV7-3	12	TRBJ1-1	CASSPGTSEAFF	TGTGCCAGCAGCCCCGGGACATCTGAAGCTTTCTTT
TRBD2	-	TRBV29-1	16	TRBJ2-1	CSVESLAGDHYNEQFF	TGCAGCGTTGAAAGCCTAGCGGGAGACCACTACAATGAGCAGTTCTTC
-	few	TRBV20-1	10	TRBJ2-5	CSVFQETQYF	TGCAGTGTATTTCAAGAGACCCAGTACTTC
-	-	TRBV4-3	15	TRBJ2-7	CASSQVSWAFREQYF	TGCGCCAGCAGCCAAGTTTCCTGGGCCTTCCGCGAGCAGTACTTC
-	-	TRBV7-9	15	TRBJ2-5	CASSSSLGGQETQYF	TGTGCCAGCAGCTCCTCCTTGGGGGGTCAAGAGACCCAGTACTTC
TRBD2	few	TRBV7-9	15	TRBJ2-2	CASSLLAVPFRELFF	TGTGCCAGCAGCTTACTAGCGGTGCCTTTCAGGGAGCTGTTTTTT
-	-	TRBV15	16	TRBJ2-3	CATSGGRTSGTDTQYF	TGTGCCACCAGTGGAGGGAGAACATCCGGCACAGATACGCAGTATTTT
-	-	TRBV5-4	13	TRBJ1-6	CASSSEHSPPLHF	TGTGCCAGCAGCTCCGAACATTCCCCACCCCTCCACTTT
-	few	TRBV30	13	TRBJ2-5	CAWRDRYQETQYF	TGTGCCTGGAGGGATAGGTACCAAGAGACCCAGTACTTC
-	few	TRBV7-2	15	TRBJ1-5	CASSLNGMSGQPQHF	TGTGCCAGCAGCTTAAATGGGATGTCTGGTCAGCCCCAGCATTTT
-	-	TRBV19	17	TRBJ2-3	CASSMGGSPPEGDTQYF	TGTGCCAGTAGTATGGGTGGGAGTCCACCCGAAGGGGATACGCAGTATTTT
-	few	TRBV18	13	TRBJ2-5	CASSPDAQETQYF	TGTGCCAGCTCCCCGGACGCTCAAGAGACCCAGTACTTC
-	-	TRBV2	13	TRBJ1-1	CASSGTGMAEAFF	TGTGCCAGCAGTGGCACAGGGATGGCTGAAGCTTTCTTT
TRBD1	-	TRBV9	15	TRBJ1-1	CASSAQGARYTEAFF	TGTGCCAGCAGCGCGCAGGGGGCTAGGTACACTGAAGCTTTCTTT
-	-	TRBV9	14	TRBJ2-7	CASSVVPSVDEQYF	TGTGCCAGCAGCGTAGTCCCTAGCGTAGACGAGCAGTACTTC
-	-	TRBV20-1	11	TRBJ2-2	CSARVTGELFF	TGCAGTGCTAGGGTAACCGGGGAGCTGTTTTTT
-	-	TRBV9	14	TRBJ2-3	CASKPGHLTDTQYF	TGTGCCAGCAAACCGGGACACCTCACAGATACGCAGTATTTT
-	-	TRBV30	14	TRBJ1-6	CAWSVPSYNSPLHF	TGTGCCTGGAGTGTCCCCTCCTATAATTCACCCCTCCACTTT
-	few	TRBV5-1	14	TRBJ2-5	CASSSQPTQETQYF	TGCGCCAGCAGCTCCCAACCCACGCAAGAGACCCAGTACTTC
-	-	TRBV2	11	TRBJ2-7	CASSPLDEQYF	TGTGCCAGCAGTCCCTTGGACGAGCAGTACTTC
TRBD2	-	TRBV30	15	TRBJ2-3	CAWSVTSGGWDTQYF	TGTGCCTGGAGTGTAACTAGCGGGGGCTGGGATACGCAGTATTTT
-	few	TRBV28	11	TRBJ1-1	CASSLGTEAFF	TGTGCCAGCAGTCTAGGCACTGAAGCTTTCTTT
-	-	TRBV14	14	TRBJ2-3	CASSPWIHTDTQYF	TGTGCCAGCAGCCCGTGGATTCACACAGATACGCAGTATTTT
-	-	TRBV15	12	TRBJ2-7	CATSRVPGEQYF	TGTGCCACCAGCAGAGTCCCGGGCGAGCAGTACTTC
TRBD1	few	TRBV7-9	16	TRBJ1-1	CASSLPDRALNTEAFF	TGTGCCAGCAGCTTACCCGACAGGGCCTTGAACACTGAAGCTTTCTTT